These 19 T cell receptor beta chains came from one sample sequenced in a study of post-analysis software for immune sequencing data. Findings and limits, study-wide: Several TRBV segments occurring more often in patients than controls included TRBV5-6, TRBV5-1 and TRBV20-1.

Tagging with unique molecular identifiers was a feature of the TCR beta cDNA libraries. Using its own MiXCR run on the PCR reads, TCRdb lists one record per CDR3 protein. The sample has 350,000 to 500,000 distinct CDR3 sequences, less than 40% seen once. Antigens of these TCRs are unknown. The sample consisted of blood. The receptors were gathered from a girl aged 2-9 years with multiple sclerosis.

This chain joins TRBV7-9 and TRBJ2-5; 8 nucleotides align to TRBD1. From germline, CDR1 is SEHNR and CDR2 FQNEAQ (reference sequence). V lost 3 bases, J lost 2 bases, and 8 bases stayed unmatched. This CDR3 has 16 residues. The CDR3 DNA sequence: TGTGCCAGCAGCTTGAGACAGGGGAAAGGACAAGAGACCCAGTACTTC. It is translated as CASSLRQGKGQETQYF.

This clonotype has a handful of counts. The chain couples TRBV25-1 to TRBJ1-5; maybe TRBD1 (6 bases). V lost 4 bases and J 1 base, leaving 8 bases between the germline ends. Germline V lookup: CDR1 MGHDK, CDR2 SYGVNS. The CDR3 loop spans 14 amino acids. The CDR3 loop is CASSGGGSNQPQHF. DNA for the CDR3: TGTGCCAGCAGTGGGGGGGGCAGCAATCAGCCCCAGCATTTT.

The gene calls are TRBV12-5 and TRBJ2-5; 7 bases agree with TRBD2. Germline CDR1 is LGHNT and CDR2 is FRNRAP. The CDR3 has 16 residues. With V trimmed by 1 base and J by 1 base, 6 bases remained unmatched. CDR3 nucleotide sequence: TGTGCTAGTGGTTTGGCGGGGACTATCGCCCAAGAGACCCAGTACTTC. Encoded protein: CASGLAGTIAQETQYF.

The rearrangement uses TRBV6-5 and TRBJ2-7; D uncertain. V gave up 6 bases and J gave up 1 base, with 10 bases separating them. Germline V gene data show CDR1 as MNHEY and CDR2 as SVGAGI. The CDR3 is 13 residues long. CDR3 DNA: TGTGCCAGCAGCTCCTCGAGGTCCTACGAGCAGTACTTC. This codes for CASSSSRSYEQYF.

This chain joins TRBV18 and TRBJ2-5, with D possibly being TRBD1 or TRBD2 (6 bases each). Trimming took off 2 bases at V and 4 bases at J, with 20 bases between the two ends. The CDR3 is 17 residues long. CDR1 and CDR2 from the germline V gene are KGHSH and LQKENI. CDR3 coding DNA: TGTGCCAGCTCACCAAGAGCGGGTTGGCAGGGGATAGAGACCCAGTACTTC. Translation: CASSPRAGWQGIETQYF.

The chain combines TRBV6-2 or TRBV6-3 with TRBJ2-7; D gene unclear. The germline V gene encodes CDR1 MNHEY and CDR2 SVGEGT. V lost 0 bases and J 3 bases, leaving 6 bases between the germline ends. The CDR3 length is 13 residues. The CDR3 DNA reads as TGTGCCAGCAGTTACTCTGCAGACTACGAGCAGTACTTC. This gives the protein CASSYSADYEQYF.

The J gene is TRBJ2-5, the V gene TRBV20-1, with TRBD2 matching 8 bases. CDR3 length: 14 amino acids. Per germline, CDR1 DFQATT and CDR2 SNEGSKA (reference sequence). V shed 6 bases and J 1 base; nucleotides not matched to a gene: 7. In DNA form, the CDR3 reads TGCAGTGCCCCCCCGGGGGGGGCCCAAGAGACCCAGTACTTC. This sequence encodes CSAPPGGAQETQYF.

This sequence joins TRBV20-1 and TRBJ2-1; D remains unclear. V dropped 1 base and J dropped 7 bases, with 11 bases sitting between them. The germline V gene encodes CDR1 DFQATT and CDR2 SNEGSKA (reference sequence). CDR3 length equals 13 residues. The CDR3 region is CSARGALGNEQFF. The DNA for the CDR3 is TGCAGTGCTAGAGGAGCGTTAGGTAATGAGCAGTTCTTC.

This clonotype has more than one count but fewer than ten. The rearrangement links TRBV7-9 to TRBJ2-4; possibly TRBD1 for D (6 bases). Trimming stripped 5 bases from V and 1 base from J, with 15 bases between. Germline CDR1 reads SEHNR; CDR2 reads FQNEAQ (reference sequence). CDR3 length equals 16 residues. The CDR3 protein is CASSADSWTAKNIQYF. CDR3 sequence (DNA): TGTGCCAGCAGCGCGGACAGTTGGACGGCCAAAAACATTCAGTACTTC. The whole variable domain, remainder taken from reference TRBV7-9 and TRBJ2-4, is DTGVSQNPRHKITKRGQNVTFRCDPISEHNRLYWYRQTLGQGPEFLTYFQNEAQLEKSRLLSDRFSAERPKGSFSTLEIQRTEQGDSAMYLCASSADSWTAKNIQYFGAGTRLSVL.

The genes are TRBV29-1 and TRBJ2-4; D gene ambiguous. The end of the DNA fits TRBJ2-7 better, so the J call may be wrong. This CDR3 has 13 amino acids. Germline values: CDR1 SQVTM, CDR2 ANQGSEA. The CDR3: CSVVFDWGYEQYF. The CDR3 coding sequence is TGCAGCGTTGTCTTTGATTGGGGCTACGAGCAGTACTTC.

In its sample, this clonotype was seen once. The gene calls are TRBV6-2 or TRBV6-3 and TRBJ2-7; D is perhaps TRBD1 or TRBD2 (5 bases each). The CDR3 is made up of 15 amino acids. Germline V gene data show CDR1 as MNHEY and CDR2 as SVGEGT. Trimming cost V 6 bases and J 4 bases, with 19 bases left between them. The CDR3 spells CASSLKTEGGYEQYF. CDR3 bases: TGTGCCAGCAGCCTTAAGACAGAGGGCGGGTACGAGCAGTACTTC.

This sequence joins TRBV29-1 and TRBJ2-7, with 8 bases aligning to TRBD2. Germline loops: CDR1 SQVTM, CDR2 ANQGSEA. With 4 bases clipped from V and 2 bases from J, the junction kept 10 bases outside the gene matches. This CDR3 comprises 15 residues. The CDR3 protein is CSVGRAAGGPYEQYF. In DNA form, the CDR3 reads TGCAGCGTTGGCCGCGCGGCGGGGGGCCCCTACGAGCAGTACTTC.

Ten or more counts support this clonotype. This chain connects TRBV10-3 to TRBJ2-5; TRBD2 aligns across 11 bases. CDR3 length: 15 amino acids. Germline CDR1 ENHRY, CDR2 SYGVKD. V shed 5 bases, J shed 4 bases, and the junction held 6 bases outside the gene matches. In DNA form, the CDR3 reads TGTGCCATCAGTCCTAGCGGGAGGTCTTTAGAGACCCAGTACTTC. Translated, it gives CAISPSGRSLETQYF.

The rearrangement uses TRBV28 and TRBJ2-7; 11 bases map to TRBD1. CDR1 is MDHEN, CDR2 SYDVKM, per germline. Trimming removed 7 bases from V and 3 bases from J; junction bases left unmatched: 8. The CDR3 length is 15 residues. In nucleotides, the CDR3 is TGTGCCAGCATTTCTGACGGGACAGGGGGCTACGAGCAGTACTTC. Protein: CASISDGTGGYEQYF.

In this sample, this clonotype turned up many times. CDR3 protein: CSVEQGPGYGYTF. DNA of the CDR3: TGCAGCGTTGAACAGGGTCCGGGCTATGGCTACACCTTC. The chain combines TRBV29-1 with TRBJ1-2; a weak D match, TRBD1 (5 bases). CDR1 and CDR2 (germline): SQVTM, ANQGSEA. The CDR3 has 13 residues. Trimming took 2 bases from V and 4 from J, leaving 11 bases between them.

CDR3 residues: CASSPAMMRDEQYF. As DNA, the CDR3 is TGTGCCAGCAGCCCCGCAATGATGAGGGACGAGCAGTACTTC. The V gene is TRBV7-2, the J gene TRBJ2-7, with a tentative D call TRBD2 (5 bases). The CDR3 runs to 14 residues. Germline loops: CDR1 SGHTA, CDR2 FQGNSA. Trimming pared 5 bases from V and 5 bases from J, leaving 16 bases between.

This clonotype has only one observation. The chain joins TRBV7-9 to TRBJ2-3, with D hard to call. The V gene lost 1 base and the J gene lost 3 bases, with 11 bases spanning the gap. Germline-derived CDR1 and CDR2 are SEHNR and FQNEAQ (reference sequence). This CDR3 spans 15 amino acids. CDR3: CASSLVRPPTDTQYF. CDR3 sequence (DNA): TGTGCCAGCAGCTTAGTGCGGCCGCCGACAGATACGCAGTATTTT.

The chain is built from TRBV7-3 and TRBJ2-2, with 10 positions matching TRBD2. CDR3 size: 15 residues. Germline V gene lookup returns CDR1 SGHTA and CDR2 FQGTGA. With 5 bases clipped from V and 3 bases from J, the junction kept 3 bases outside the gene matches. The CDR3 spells CASSASGGDTGELFF. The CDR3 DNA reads TGTGCCAGCAGCGCAAGCGGGGGGGACACCGGGGAGCTGTTTTTT.

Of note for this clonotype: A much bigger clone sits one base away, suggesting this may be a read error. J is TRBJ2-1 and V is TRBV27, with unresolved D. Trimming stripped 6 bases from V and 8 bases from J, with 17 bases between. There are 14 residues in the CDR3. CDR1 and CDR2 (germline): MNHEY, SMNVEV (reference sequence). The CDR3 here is CASRLLEIPDEQFF. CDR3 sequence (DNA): TGTGCCAGCAGGCTCTTAGAAATCCCCGATGAGCAGTTCTTC.